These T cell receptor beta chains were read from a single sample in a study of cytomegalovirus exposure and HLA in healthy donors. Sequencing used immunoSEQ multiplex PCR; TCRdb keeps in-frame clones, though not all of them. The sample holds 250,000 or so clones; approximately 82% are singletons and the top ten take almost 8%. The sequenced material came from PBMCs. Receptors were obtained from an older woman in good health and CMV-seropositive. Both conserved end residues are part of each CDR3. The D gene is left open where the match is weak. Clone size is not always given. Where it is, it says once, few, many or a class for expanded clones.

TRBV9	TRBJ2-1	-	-	TGTGCCAGCAGCCCCGCCGAAGGACTTTCCTACAATGAGCAGTTCTTC	CASSPAEGLSYNEQFF
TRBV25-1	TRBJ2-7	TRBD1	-	TGTGCCAGCAGTGCCCTATGGACAGGGGATAACGAGCAGTACTTC	CASSALWTGDNEQYF
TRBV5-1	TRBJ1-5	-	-	TGCGCCAGCAGCTTAACGGGGGGCAATCAGCCCCAGCATTTT	CASSLTGGNQPQHF
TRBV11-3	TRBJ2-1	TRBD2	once	TGTGCCAGCAGCCCATCGGGGGGGGGTAATGAGCAGTTCTTC	CASSPSGGGNEQFF
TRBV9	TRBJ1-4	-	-	TGTGCCAGCAGCATGACGGGGGAGGAATACGAAAAACTGTTTTTT	CASSMTGEEYEKLFF
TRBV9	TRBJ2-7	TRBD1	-	TGTGCCAGCGGACAGGGACTCTACGAGCAGTACTTC	CASGQGLYEQYF
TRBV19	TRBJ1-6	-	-	TGTGCCAGTAGTCAAGACAGAAATTCACCCCTCCACTTT	CASSQDRNSPLHF
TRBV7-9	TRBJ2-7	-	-	TGTGCCAGCAGCTTAGCGGGCGTTTCCTACGAGCAGTACTTC	CASSLAGVSYEQYF
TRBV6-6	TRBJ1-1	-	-	TGTGCCAGCCAGGGAGGGAGAGGGGTCACTGAAGCTTTCTTT	CASQGGRGVTEAFF
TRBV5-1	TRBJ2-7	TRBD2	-	TGCGCCTCGCAGCCTGGAGAGGGAGGGCCCCAGCAGTACTTC	CASQPGEGGPQQYF
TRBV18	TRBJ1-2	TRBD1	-	TGTGCCAGCTCAGAGGGACAGACTAACTATGGCTACACCTTC	CASSEGQTNYGYTF
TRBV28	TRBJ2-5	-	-	TGTGCCAGCAGTTTATCAGGGATTCAAGAGACCCAGTACTTC	CASSLSGIQETQYF
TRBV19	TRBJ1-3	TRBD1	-	TGTGCCAGTAAGCCGGGACAGTACGGAACCATATATTTT	CASKPGQYGTIYF
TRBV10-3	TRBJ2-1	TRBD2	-	TGTGCCATCAGTTCAACTAGCGGGGGATACAATGAGCAGTTCTTC	CAISSTSGGYNEQFF